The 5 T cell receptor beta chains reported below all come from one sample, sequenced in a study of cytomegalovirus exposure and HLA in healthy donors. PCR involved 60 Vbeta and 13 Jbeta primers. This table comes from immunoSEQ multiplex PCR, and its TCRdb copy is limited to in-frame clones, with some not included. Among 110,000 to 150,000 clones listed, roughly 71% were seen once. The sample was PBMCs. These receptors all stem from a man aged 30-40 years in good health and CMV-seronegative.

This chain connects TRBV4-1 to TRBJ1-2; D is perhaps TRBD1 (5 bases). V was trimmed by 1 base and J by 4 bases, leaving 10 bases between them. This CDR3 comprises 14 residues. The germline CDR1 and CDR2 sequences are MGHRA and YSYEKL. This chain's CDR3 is CASSQGGTAYGYTF. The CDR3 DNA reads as TGCGCCAGCAGCCAAGGGGGGACTGCCTATGGCTACACCTTC.

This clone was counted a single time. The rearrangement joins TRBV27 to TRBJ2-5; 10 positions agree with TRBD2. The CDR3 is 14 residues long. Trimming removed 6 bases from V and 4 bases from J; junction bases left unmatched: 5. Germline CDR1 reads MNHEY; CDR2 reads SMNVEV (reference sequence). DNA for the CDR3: TGTGCCAGCAGACCTTTAGCGGGGGGAGAGACCCAGTACTTC. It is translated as CASRPLAGGETQYF.

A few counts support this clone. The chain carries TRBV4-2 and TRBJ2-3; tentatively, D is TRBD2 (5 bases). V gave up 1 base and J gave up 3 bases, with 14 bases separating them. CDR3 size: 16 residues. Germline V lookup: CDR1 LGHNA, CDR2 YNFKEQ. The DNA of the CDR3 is TGTGCCAGCAGCCAAGGCAGCGGAGGTGGGACAGATACGCAGTATTTT. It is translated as CASSQGSGGGTDTQYF.

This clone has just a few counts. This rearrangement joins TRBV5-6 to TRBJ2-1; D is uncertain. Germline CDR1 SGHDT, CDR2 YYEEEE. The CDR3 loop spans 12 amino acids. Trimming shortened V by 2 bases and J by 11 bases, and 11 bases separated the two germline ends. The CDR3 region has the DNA TGTGCCAGCAGCTTAATTCTAGAGAAGCAGTTCTTC. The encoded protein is CASSLILEKQFF. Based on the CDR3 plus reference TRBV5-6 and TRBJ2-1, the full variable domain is DAGVTQSPTHLIKTRGQQVTLRCSPKSGHDTVSWYQQALGQGPQFIFQYYEEEERQRGNFPDRFSGHQFPNYSSELNVNALLLGDSALYLCASSLILEKQFFGPGTRLTVL.

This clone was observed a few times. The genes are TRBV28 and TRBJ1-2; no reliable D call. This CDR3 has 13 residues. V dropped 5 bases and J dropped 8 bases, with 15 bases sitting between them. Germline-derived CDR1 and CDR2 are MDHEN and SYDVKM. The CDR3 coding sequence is TGTGCCAGCAGTCTGACGGAGGTCCGGGGCTACACCTTC. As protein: CASSLTEVRGYTF.